The entry below gives a single T cell receptor (beta chain) sequence along with its context. Amplified TCR beta CDR3 regions derived from RNA transcripts. First-round RT-PCR targeting the TCR CDR3 was performed with the HTBI primer set. TCRdb called the multiplex PCR reads again in MiXCR, with one record for every CDR3 protein. The sample has hundreds of thousands of distinct CDR3 sequences, over 15% seen once; the top ten hold 15% to 20%. The record originates from a study of T cells in Graves' hyperthyroidism and ophthalmopathy. The CDR3 consists of 13 residues. V shed 3 bases and J 2 bases; nucleotides not matched to a gene: 3. Germline V gene lookup returns CDR1 DFQATT and CDR2 SNEGSKA (reference sequence).

The sequencing input was blood. The gene calls are TRBV20-1 and TRBJ2-7; 8 bases are shared with TRBD2. This receptor was taken from a woman in her late teens or twenties with Graves' ophthalmopathy. The CDR3 DNA reads TGCAGTGCTAGCCAGACTAGCGCCTACGAGCAGTACTTC. Encoded protein: CSASQTSAYEQYF.